Described below is a single T cell receptor (beta chain) sequence and its context. Its antigen is undetermined. V was clipped by 7 bases and J by 1 base, with 13 bases between them. CDR1 and CDR2 (germline): MNHNS, SASEGT. The CDR3 length is 14 residues. Sequencing used immunoSEQ multiplex PCR; TCRdb keeps in-frame clones, though not all of them. The sample lists roughly 90,000 clones, about 86% occurring once. It was focal radiation plus CTLA-4 blockade with ipilimumab that patients with chemo-refractory metastatic non-small-cell lung cancer received. The data derive from a study of radiotherapy plus CTLA-4 blockade in lung cancer. About the study: Objective responses arose in about 17% of patients, and over 25% experienced disease control. Whole-study results and caveats: How blood T cell clones changed early, along with interferon-beta, reportedly forecast response best. Researchers report tumor-derived TCR clones expanding in blood after radiotherapy plus ipilimumab.

The specimen was peripheral blood, collected from a patient treated with radiotherapy plus ipilimumab. The V call is TRBV6-1, the J call TRBJ1-1, with TRBD1 as a possible D gene (5 bases). The TCR comes from a human donor with non-small cell lung cancer that progressed on radiotherapy plus ipilimumab. The chain's CDR3 is CASTQLGENTEAFF. The CDR3 nucleotides are TGTGCCAGCACCCAATTGGGGGAGAACACTGAAGCTTTCTTT.